The 27 T cell receptor beta chains below come from one sample, sequenced in a study of Tregs in tolerant kidney transplant recipients. The assay was immunoSEQ multiplex PCR, and TCRdb's table has in-frame clones only and misses some. With tens of thousands of clones in the sample, the ten largest clones hold under 9%. This specimen consisted of CD8+ T cells from blood, obtained before the transplant. The receptors come from a human donor who received a combined kidney and bone marrow transplant.

With respect to this clone: The CDR3 extends 3 residues past the end of the read, so its final part is completed from the germline J gene. The rearrangement links TRBV2 to TRBJ2-1, with 12 nucleotides matching TRBD1. V trimming: 0 bases; J trimming: 8 bases; junction bases outside the gene matches: 8. The CDR3 loop spans 17 amino acids. Germline CDR1 SNHLY, CDR2 FYNNEI. CDR3 amino acids: CASSEALPGQGAHEQFF. The part of the CDR3 DNA that was read is TGTGCCAGCAGTGAAGCGCTGCCGGGACAGGGGGCTCATGAG. The full variable domain, rest sourced from reference TRBV2 and TRBJ2-1, is EPEVTQTPSHQVTQMGQEVILRCVPISNHLYFYWYRQILGQKVEFLVSFYNNEISEKSEIFDDQFSVERPDGSNFTLKIRSTKLEDSAMYFCASSEALPGQGAHEQFFGPGTRLTVL.

Regarding this clone: The read terminates 3 residues before the CDR3 end, so the remaining end is supplied by the germline J gene. J is TRBJ2-7 and V is TRBV7-9; unclear D gene. V was shortened by 5 bases and J by 0 bases, with 5 bases between the two germline ends. The CDR3 has 12 residues. Germline-derived CDR1 and CDR2 are SEHNR and FQNEAQ (reference sequence). CDR3 bases read: TGTGCCAGCAGCGTAAACTCCTACGAG. It is translated as CASSVNSYE. The whole CDR3 region reads CASSVNSYEQYF.

Turning to this clone: The read ends 3 residues before the CDR3 terminus; that terminus is restored from the germline J gene. The chain recombines TRBV2 with TRBJ2-7, with D possibly matching TRBD1 (5 bases). Looked up from germline, CDR1 is SNHLY and CDR2 is FYNNEI. The V end was cut by 6 bases, the J end by 4 bases, with 16 bases between. The CDR3 sequence is 14 residues long. This chain's CDR3 is CASSSKGLGYEQYF. CDR3 bases read: TGTGCCAGCAGCTCAAAGGGGCTAGGTTACGAG.

On this clone: Read sequence stops 3 residues before the CDR3 end, and the germline J gene provides the missing end. The rearrangement joins TRBV27 to TRBJ1-1; TRBD1 is a possible D gene (5 bases). CDR1 and CDR2 (germline): MNHEY, SMNVEV (reference sequence). V was shortened by 6 bases and J by 1 base, with 9 bases between the two germline ends. The CDR3 sequence is 13 residues long. The CDR3 reads CASSERGNTEAFF. CDR3 DNA, as far as it was read: TGTGCCAGCAGCGAGAGGGGGAACACTGAA.

To note about this clone: The CDR3 end is not reached by the read, which stops 3 residues before it; the germline J gene fills it in. This chain uses TRBV20-1 with TRBJ2-7; D gene ambiguous. Trimming shortened V by 0 bases and J by 0 bases, and 6 bases separated the two germline ends. The CDR3 is 13 residues long. Germline loops: CDR1 DFQATT, CDR2 SNEGSKA (reference sequence). CDR3 DNA, as far as it was read: TGCAGTGCTAGAGAGCACAGCTCCTACGAG. Residues: CSAREHSSYE. The whole CDR3 reads CSAREHSSYEQYF.

Of note for this clone: The read finishes 3 residues shy of the CDR3 end, and the germline J gene is used to complete it. The chain joins TRBV7-6 to TRBJ2-3, with D perhaps TRBD1 or TRBD2 (5 bases each). CDR1 is SGHVS, CDR2 FNYEAQ, per germline. The V end lost 4 bases, the J end lost 2 bases, and 13 bases lay between the germline ends. This CDR3 has 15 amino acids. This CDR3 reads CASSSSEGITDTQYF. The part of the CDR3 DNA that was read is TGTGCCAGCAGCTCCTCCGAGGGGATCACAGATACG.

Concerning this clone itself: The read ends 3 residues before the CDR3 terminus; that terminus is restored from the germline J gene. This chain uses TRBV20-1 with TRBJ1-1; no clear D. This CDR3 spans 13 amino acids. CDR1 and CDR2 from the germline V gene are DFQATT and SNEGSKA (reference sequence). Trimming took off 7 bases at V and 5 bases at J, with 17 bases between the two ends. This chain's CDR3 is CSGGPGVGTEAFF. CDR3 bases read: TGCAGTGGGGGTCCCGGGGTCGGGACTGAA.

Note on this clone: The read is 3 residues too short to cover the CDR3 end, so that end is filled in from the germline J gene. The chain uses TRBV19 and TRBJ1-1, with TRBD1 identical over 8 bases. The germline V gene encodes CDR1 LNHDA and CDR2 SQIVND (reference sequence). The CDR3 has 15 amino acids. The ends lost 1 base at V and 5 bases at J; junction bases unmatched: 6. The CDR3: CASSIAGQGKTEAFF. CDR3 DNA (partial): TGTGCCAGTAGTATAGCCGGACAGGGTAAGACTGAA. The variable domain in full, completed from reference TRBV19 and TRBJ1-1, reads DGGITQSPKYLFRKEGQNVTLSCEQNLNHDAMYWYRQDPGQGLRLIYYSQIVNDFQKGDIAEGYSVSREKKESFPLTVTSAQKNPTAFYLCASSIAGQGKTEAFFGQGTRLTVV.

With respect to this clone: The read halts 3 residues ahead of the CDR3 end, with the missing end drawn from the germline J gene. This chain uses TRBV19 with TRBJ2-5; 9 nucleotides match TRBD2. Germline V gene sequence: CDR1 LNHDA, CDR2 SQIVND (reference sequence). V lost 3 bases, J lost 1 base, and 3 bases stayed unmatched. CDR3 size: 15 residues. CDR3 bases read: TGTGCCAGTAGTATTGGTAGCGGGAGCCAAGAGACC. Translation gives CASSIGSGSQET. The complete CDR3 sequence is CASSIGSGSQETQYF.

Comment on this clone: With the read ending 3 residues before the CDR3 end, the germline J gene is used to fill in that end. The chain couples TRBV19 to TRBJ2-7; the match to TRBD2 covers 7 bases. The V and J ends lost 3 bases and 2 bases, in that order; junction bases with no gene match: 4. Looked up from germline, CDR1 is LNHDA and CDR2 is SQIVND (reference sequence). The CDR3 is 14 residues long. CDR3 DNA (partial): TGTGCCAGTAGTATCACCCTAGCGGCCTACGAG. It codes for CASSITLAAYE. The full CDR3 sequence reads CASSITLAAYEQYF. Variable domain in full (rest from reference TRBV19 and TRBJ2-7): DGGITQSPKYLFRKEGQNVTLSCEQNLNHDAMYWYRQDPGQGLRLIYYSQIVNDFQKGDIAEGYSVSREKKESFPLTVTSAQKNPTAFYLCASSITLAAYEQYFGPGTRLTVT.

Details on this clone: The read ends 3 residues shy of where the CDR3 ends; the end is completed using the germline J gene. This chain joins TRBV2 and TRBJ1-2; 8 bases line up with TRBD1. Germline assignment: CDR1 SNHLY and CDR2 FYNNEI. J was trimmed by 3 bases and V by 5 bases; bases with no gene match: 14. The CDR3 length is 17 residues. CDR3 region: CASSRKGTGADYYGYTF. The part of the CDR3 DNA that was read is TGTGCCAGCAGTCGGAAAGGGACAGGAGCCGATTACTATGGC.

For this clone: Read coverage stops 3 residues before the CDR3 terminus; the germline J gene supplies the remainder. The chain couples TRBV7-8 to TRBJ2-1, with a possible D match to TRBD2 (5 bases). Germline CDR1 reads SGHVS; CDR2 reads FQNEAQ. The CDR3 has 16 residues. Trimming removed 6 bases from V and 6 bases from J, with 21 bases in between. The covered CDR3 bases are TGTGCCAGCAGTTCCCCGGGAACTAGGCTATCCAATGAG. This translates into CASSSPGTRLSNE. In full, the CDR3 is CASSSPGTRLSNEQFF. Using reference TRBV7-8 and TRBJ2-1 for the parts outside the CDR3, the full variable domain is GAGVSQSPRYKVAKRGQDVALRCDPISGHVSLFWYQQALGQGPEFLTYFQNEAQLDKSGLPSDRFFAERPEGSVSTLKIQRTQQEDSAVYLCASSSPGTRLSNEQFFGPGTRLTVL.

Notes on this clone: The sequenced fragment ends 3 residues before the CDR3 boundary, so the rest is inferred from the germline J gene. This rearrangement joins TRBV19 to TRBJ1-1, with 9 bases matching TRBD1. V was pared by 4 bases and J by 0 bases, with 3 bases of the junction left unmatched. The CDR3 sequence is 15 residues long. Germline values: CDR1 LNHDA, CDR2 SQIVND (reference sequence). This CDR3 reads CASSSRQGVNTEAFF. The sequenced CDR3 bases are TGTGCCAGTAGTAGCCGACAGGGGGTGAACACTGAA.

CDR3 loop: CASSREQGNEKLFF. The DNA read from the CDR3 is TGTGCCAGCAGCCGCGAGCAGGGGAATGAAAAA. J is TRBJ1-4 and V is TRBV7-8; possibly TRBD1 for D (6 bases). From the germline J gene comes the end of the CDR3, since the read stops 3 residues before it. Deletions cut 5 bases from V and 5 bases from J, with 12 bases between. Germline CDR1 and CDR2: SGHVS and FQNEAQ. This CDR3 has 14 amino acids.

As for this clone: With the read ending 3 residues before the CDR3 end, the germline J gene is used to fill in that end. This sequence joins TRBV19 and TRBJ2-1; 7 bases line up with TRBD2. Germline CDR1 is LNHDA and CDR2 is SQIVND (reference sequence). The V gene end was trimmed by 3 bases and the J gene end by 2 bases; junction bases not matched to a gene: 4. This CDR3 has 15 amino acids. The CDR3 is CASSMERDAYNEQFF. The DNA read from the CDR3 is TGTGCCAGTAGTATGGAGCGGGATGCCTACAATGAG.

About this clone: The read ends 3 residues early relative to the CDR3; the germline J gene fills the gap. The V gene is TRBV5-1, the J gene TRBJ1-1; 11 nucleotides line up with TRBD1. CDR1 is SGHRS, CDR2 YFSETQ, per germline. The trim removed 2 bases at V and 3 bases at J, leaving 6 bases unmatched. This CDR3 is 16 amino acids long. Partial CDR3 DNA: TGCGCCAGCAGCTTTGGGACAGGGGGTAGGGACACTGAA. Translation: CASSFGTGGRDTE. The whole CDR3 reads CASSFGTGGRDTEAFF. The full variable domain, its missing parts supplied by reference TRBV5-1 and TRBJ1-1, is KAGVTQTPRYLIKTRGQQVTLSCSPISGHRSVSWYQQTPGQGLQFLFEYFSETQRNKGNFPGRFSGRQFSNSRSEMNVSTLELGDSALYLCASSFGTGGRDTEAFFGQGTRLTVV.

On this clone itself: The read finishes 3 residues shy of the CDR3 end, and the germline J gene is used to complete it. The V call is TRBV5-1, the J call TRBJ2-2; 11 nucleotides line up with TRBD2. This CDR3 has 17 residues. Per the germline V gene, CDR1 is SGHRS and CDR2 is YFSETQ. V lost 0 bases to trimming and J lost 0 bases; unmatched junction nucleotides: 1. CDR3 residues: CASSLGLAGTNTGELFF. CDR3 bases read: TGCGCCAGCAGCTTGGGACTAGCGGGGACGAACACCGGGGAG.

About this clone: The read ends 3 residues shy of where the CDR3 ends; the end is completed using the germline J gene. The chain couples TRBV6-1 to TRBJ2-4; TRBD1 agrees at 7 bases. V shed 4 bases and J 5 bases; nucleotides not matched to a gene: 5. CDR1 MNHNS and CDR2 SASEGT come from the germline V gene. This CDR3 has 14 amino acids. The CDR3 spells CASSVRGRENIQYF. CDR3 DNA, as far as it was read: TGTGCCAGCAGTGTTAGGGGGCGGGAAAACATT.

To note about this clone: The sequenced fragment ends 3 residues before the CDR3 boundary, so the rest is inferred from the germline J gene. The chain links TRBV19 to TRBJ2-1, with D maybe TRBD1 (5 bases). The CDR3 loop spans 15 amino acids. V was shortened by 3 bases and J by 0 bases, with 9 bases between the two germline ends. Germline CDR1 LNHDA, CDR2 SQIVND (reference sequence). The covered CDR3 bases are TGTGCCAGTAGTATGGACAAGAGCTCCTACAATGAG. Its protein is CASSMDKSSYNE. The full-length CDR3 reads as CASSMDKSSYNEQFF. The complete variable domain, with remaining parts taken from reference TRBV19 and TRBJ2-1, reads DGGITQSPKYLFRKEGQNVTLSCEQNLNHDAMYWYRQDPGQGLRLIYYSQIVNDFQKGDIAEGYSVSREKKESFPLTVTSAQKNPTAFYLCASSMDKSSYNEQFFGPGTRLTVL.

Regarding this clone: From the germline J gene comes the end of the CDR3, since the read stops 3 residues before it. The chain carries TRBV11-2 and TRBJ1-1; 7 bases fit TRBD1. This CDR3 has 15 amino acids. Germline CDR1 SGHAT, CDR2 FQNNGV. The V and J ends lost 5 bases and 0 bases, in that order; junction bases with no gene match: 6. CDR3 DNA (partial): TGTGCCAGCAGCCATCAGGGACAGCTGAACACTGAA. As protein: CASSHQGQLNTE. From start to end, the CDR3 is CASSHQGQLNTEAFF.

A note on this clone: The read terminates 3 residues ahead of where the CDR3 ends, so the germline J gene completes it. The rearrangement joins TRBV2 to TRBJ2-7; TRBD2 agrees at 11 bases. Germline values: CDR1 SNHLY, CDR2 FYNNEI. CDR3 length: 15 amino acids. J gave up 0 bases and V 6 bases, and 4 bases lay outside the gene matches. The DNA read from the CDR3 is TGTGCCAGCAGGCCCGGGACTAGCGGCTCCTACGAG. This translates into CASRPGTSGSYE. The entire CDR3 protein reads CASRPGTSGSYEQYF.

The chain's CDR3 is CSVEDLNYGYTF. The DNA read from the CDR3 is TGCAGCGTTGAAGATCTTAACTATGGC. V is TRBV29-1 and J is TRBJ1-2, with no clear D. The read finishes 3 residues shy of the CDR3 end, and the germline J gene is used to complete it. Germline V gene sequence: CDR1 SQVTM, CDR2 ANQGSEA. The V end was cut by 0 bases, the J end by 1 base, with 3 bases between. This CDR3 has 12 amino acids.

Note on this clone: The read gets to within 3 residues of the CDR3 end, and the germline J gene fills in the rest. V and J are TRBV12-3 or TRBV12-4 and TRBJ2-1; D may be TRBD2 (6 bases). The CDR3 is 14 amino acids. V lost 3 bases and J lost 5, with 11 bases in between. CDR3 region: CASSFGGENNEQFF. The CDR3 bases that were read are TGTGCCAGCAGTTTTGGAGGGGAAAACAATGAG.

Concerning this clone itself: The read ends 3 residues shy of where the CDR3 ends; the end is completed using the germline J gene. The chain couples TRBV19 to TRBJ1-5; D might be TRBD1 (5 bases). The CDR3 runs to 14 residues. V was pared by 3 bases and J by 5 bases, with 11 bases between. Germline V gene sequence: CDR1 LNHDA, CDR2 SQIVND (reference sequence). CDR3 DNA, as far as it was read: TGTGCCAGTAGTATTTGGCTAGGGGATCAGCCC. Translating gives CASSIWLGDQP. The full CDR3 is CASSIWLGDQPQHF.

Worth noting for this clone: The read finishes 3 residues shy of the CDR3 end, and the germline J gene is used to complete it. The chain has TRBV7-8 and TRBJ1-5; no definite D call. The V end was cut by 4 bases, the J end by 1 base, with 8 bases between. CDR1 and CDR2 from the germline V gene are SGHVS and FQNEAQ. The CDR3 is 14 residues long. CDR3 in amino acids: CASSSLGSNQPQHF. CDR3 bases read: TGTGCCAGCAGCTCCCTCGGGAGCAATCAGCCC.

Incomplete CDR3 DNA: TGCAGCGTTTTGGGACAGGGTCGTTCCTACGAG. Its protein product is CSVLGQGRSYE. The full CDR3 protein reads CSVLGQGRSYEQYF. The rearrangement joins TRBV29-1 to TRBJ2-7, with 9 bases lining up with TRBD1. Read coverage stops 3 residues before the CDR3 terminus; the germline J gene supplies the remainder. The junction had 6 bases not matched to a gene; V was cut back by 5 bases and J by 1 base. Germline CDR1 and CDR2: SQVTM and ANQGSEA. The CDR3 has 14 residues.

A remark on this clone: From the germline J gene comes the end of the CDR3, since the read stops 3 residues before it. V usage is TRBV30 and J usage is TRBJ2-3, with TRBD2 matching over 9 bases. CDR1 is GTSNPN, CDR2 SVGIG, per germline (reference sequence). J gave up 5 bases and V 4 bases, and 10 bases lay outside the gene matches. This CDR3 is 15 amino acids long. This CDR3 is CAWTISGLAGDTQYF. The covered CDR3 bases are TGTGCCTGGACCATTTCGGGACTAGCAGGAGATACG.